This T cell receptor (beta chain) was recovered during a study of Tregs in tolerant kidney transplant recipients. General study findings and limits: No direct test of biological reproducibility was done here.

Turning to this clone: Antigen specificity is unknown.

CDR1 SNHLY and CDR2 FYNNEI come from the germline V gene. V was pared by 3 bases and J by 3 bases, with 9 bases between. This CDR3 is built from 14 residues. Thawed PBMCs were FACS-sorted into unstimulated CD4+CD25+CD127- regulatory T cells, CD4+CD25- non-regulatory cells, CD4 and CD8 cells. Thawed PBMCs were rested overnight at 37°C with 200 IU/ml IL-2 before regulatory T cell sorting. This table comes from immunoSEQ multiplex PCR, and its TCRdb copy is limited to in-frame clones, with some not included. The sample holds tens of thousands of clones, about 90% seen once. The receptor comes from a human donor in good health. This rearrangement joins TRBV2 to TRBJ1-5; D gene unclear. Sequenced: Tregs from blood. CDR3 bases: TGTGCCAGCAGTGAGGCGAACTACAATCAGCCCCAGCATTTT. This encodes CASSEANYNQPQHF. Full variable domain (remainder filled in from reference TRBV2 and TRBJ1-5): EPEVTQTPSHQVTQMGQEVILRCVPISNHLYFYWYRQILGQKVEFLVSFYNNEISEKSEIFDDQFSVERPDGSNFTLKIRSTKLEDSAMYFCASSEANYNQPQHFGDGTRLSIL.